This T cell receptor (beta chain) was profiled in a study of blood T cell repertoires in COVID-19. On the study more broadly: The study drew acute and convalescent COVID-19 samples from the United States, Italy and Spain. Nucleic acid was either cDNA or gDNA, and it came from T cells, B-cell-depleted T cells, or PBMCs.

Authors' data handling: Reference gene primer amplification in the assay estimated nucleated cell counts. Sequencing used immunoSEQ multiplex PCR; TCRdb keeps in-frame clones, though not all of them. V, J and clone size were drawn from that table, and D and trimming were deduced from the DNA. The sample carries roughly 220,000 clones, approximately 90% recorded once. The sequenced sample consisted of peripheral blood. The sequence derives from a woman aged 45-65 years with COVID-19, enrolled during active disease.

CDR3 nucleotide sequence: TGTGCCAGCAGTTTTGGACTAGCGGGTGGGGAGACCCAGTACTTC. The encoded protein is CASSFGLAGGETQYF. The chain links TRBV28 to TRBJ2-5, with TRBD2 matching over 11 bases. Per the germline V gene, CDR1 is MDHEN and CDR2 is SYDVKM. This CDR3 region has 15 residues. V shed 3 bases and J 5 bases; nucleotides not matched to a gene: 5.